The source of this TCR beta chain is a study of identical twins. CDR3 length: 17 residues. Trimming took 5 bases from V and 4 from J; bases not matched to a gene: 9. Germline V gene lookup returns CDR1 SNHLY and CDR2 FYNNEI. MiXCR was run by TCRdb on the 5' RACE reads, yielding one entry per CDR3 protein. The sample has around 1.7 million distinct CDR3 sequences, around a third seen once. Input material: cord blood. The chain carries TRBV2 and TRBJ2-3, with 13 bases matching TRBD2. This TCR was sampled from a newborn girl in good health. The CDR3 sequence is CASSSHQLAGGSDTQYF. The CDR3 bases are TGTGCCAGCAGTTCGCACCAACTAGCGGGGGGGTCAGATACGCAGTATTTT.